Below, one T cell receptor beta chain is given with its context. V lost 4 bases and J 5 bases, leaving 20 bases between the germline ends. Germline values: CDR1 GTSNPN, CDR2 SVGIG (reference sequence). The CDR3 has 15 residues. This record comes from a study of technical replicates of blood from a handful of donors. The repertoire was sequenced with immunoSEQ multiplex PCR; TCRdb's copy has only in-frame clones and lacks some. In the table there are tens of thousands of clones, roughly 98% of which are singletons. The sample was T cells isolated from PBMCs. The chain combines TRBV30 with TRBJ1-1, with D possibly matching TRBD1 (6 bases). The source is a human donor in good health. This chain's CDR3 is CAWNKDRTHSTEAFF. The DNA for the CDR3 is TGTGCCTGGAACAAGGACAGAACTCACTCAACTGAAGCTTTCTTT. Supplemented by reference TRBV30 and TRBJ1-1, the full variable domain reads SQTIHQWPATLVQPVGSPLSLECTVEGTSNPNLYWYRQAAGRGLQLLFYSVGIGQISSEVPQNLSASRPQDRQFILSSKKLLLSDSGFYLCAWNKDRTHSTEAFFGQGTRLTVV.